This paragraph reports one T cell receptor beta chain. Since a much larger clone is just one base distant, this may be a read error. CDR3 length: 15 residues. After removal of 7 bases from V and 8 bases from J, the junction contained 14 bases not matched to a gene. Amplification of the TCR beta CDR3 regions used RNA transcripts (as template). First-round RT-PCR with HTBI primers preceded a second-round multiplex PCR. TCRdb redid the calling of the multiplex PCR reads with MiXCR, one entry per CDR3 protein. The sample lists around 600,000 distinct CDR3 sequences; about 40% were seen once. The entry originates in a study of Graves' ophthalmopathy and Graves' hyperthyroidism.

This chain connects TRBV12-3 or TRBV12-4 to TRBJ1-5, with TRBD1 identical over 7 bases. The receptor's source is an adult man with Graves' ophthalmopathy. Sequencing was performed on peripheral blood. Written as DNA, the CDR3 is TGTGCCAGCAATCCCCGGGACAGTCTATTAGAGCCCCAGCATTTT. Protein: CASNPRDSLLEPQHF.